This T cell receptor beta chain emerged from a study of Japanese encephalitis immunity and Zika vaccine responses (dated by TCRdb to the early 2020s). Regarding the complete study: The included participants were given three 5.0 ug doses of alum-adjuvanted ZPIV at weeks 0, 4 and 28. Over 9 participants were given two doses of JEV vaccine (IXIARO) 28 days apart, two to three months before the first ZPIV dose. Stimulations used ZIKV structural-protein peptide pools split into flavivirus-conserved and non-conserved sets, or JEV or YFV peptides matching the pre-vaccination. The study asked whether earlier vaccination against Japanese encephalitis virus (JEV) or yellow fever virus (YFV) shaped CD4 T cell responses to the Zika vaccine. TCR repertoires from a few flavivirus-naive individuals were additionally analyzed at weeks 2, 6 and 52 after the start of ZPIV vaccination. For TCR sequencing, over 5 representative participants were chosen from each pre-vaccination group, with samples at week 0 (after pre-vaccination, before ZPIV) and week 52. The ZIKV peptides, 15-mers that overlapped by 11 residues, were chosen for containing NetMHCpan/NetMHCII-predicted epitopes with affinity below 50 nM. Twelve participants received one dose of YFV vaccine (YF-VAX) before ZPIV, and fewer than ten participants were flavivirus-naive.

Libraries were constructed by 5' RACE. Before sequencing, the TCRbeta libraries were pooled in proportion to the number of cells sorted for each library. Total RNA was extracted from sorted cells with RNAzol RT, and cDNA was synthesized with an oligo(dT) primer and a template-switching oligo. The TCRbeta V-CDR3-J region was amplified by PCR with Kapa HiFi between a SMARTer oligo primer and a TCRbeta constant-region primer. A second PCR attached Illumina adaptors and sample-specific index barcodes, followed by HighPrep bead cleanup and Bioanalyzer confirmation of a band of roughly 650 bp. The libraries were sequenced on an Illumina MiSeq using 2x151 bp paired-end reads. The source study handled its data this way. Reads were demultiplexed with an in-house Java program, and MiXCR assigned TCRbeta annotations and counted clonotypes. Repertoire overlap was measured with Morisita-Horn indices from the R package vegan, along with UPGMA clustering and Circos plots of recurring clonotypes. Shannon diversity and richness were normalized to the maximum possible value based on input cell numbers, so that values between 0 and 1 were obtained. CDR3beta sequences were aligned with MUSCLE, distances were computed with SeqinR, and multidimensional scaling was plotted in R. TCRdb passed the public sequencing reads through fastp at Q25 and MiXCR, retaining productive beta sequences. Rows are combined by CDR3 protein, so each entry shows the most common genes and DNA. The V and J calls reflect TCRdb's pipeline rather than the authors' work. This sample is represented by several hundred distinct CDR3 sequences; roughly 3% of them were singletons. 20% to 30% of the sample comes from the top ten.

PBMCs were labeled with CellTrace CFSE and cultured for 5 to 6 days in RPMI with approximately 8.6% human serum plus peptide pools at around 1 ug/mL each. Unfixed proliferating CD4 T cells were sorted on a BD FACSAria as live CD56-CD19-CD16-CD3+CD4+ CFSE-low cells. The enrolled adults were healthy, and microneutralization screening showed them to be seronegative for ZIKV, JEV, YFV, DENV and WNV. The samples were taken from a phase 1, double-blinded, randomized, placebo-controlled trial testing an alum-adjuvanted Zika purified-inactivated virus (ZPIV) vaccine. Peripheral blood mononuclear cells were isolated using a standard procedure and then kept frozen in liquid nitrogen until they were used. The paper as a whole reports these results and caveats: Compared with YFV-pre-vaccinated donors, JEV-pre-vaccinated donors had higher repertoire similarity across time-points and stimulations, indicating that more clonotypes were common to ZIKV and JEV stimulation. Rather than the whole vaccinated cohort, the analysis covered just a subset of trial participants, namely those who received three doses and had adequate samples. CD8 T cell responses to ZIKV peptide pools were of very low magnitude and seen in only a few individuals. In JEV-pre-vaccinated donors, the repertoire richness of CD4 T cells responding to conserved ZIKV epitopes decreased significantly after ZPIV. Sample size limitations prevented peptide-pool deconvolution, so the individual peptides driving cross-reactive responses were not identified. The samples grouped by participant and showed no similarity across individuals, which suggests that no public TCRs were detected.

This clonotype counts as medium-sized (0.01 to 0.1%). No much larger clone exists at a distance of one base, and base qualities are not known. This clonotype was obtained from an adult woman who received an inactivated Zika virus vaccine. The sample was antigen-activated CD4+ T cells from blood, cultured, taken during a Zika inactivated vaccine study.

The CDR3 region reads CASTRRGYGYTF. In nucleotide form, the sequence is TGTGCCAGCACGAGAAGAGGCTATGGCTACACCTTC. The chain is assembled from TRBV12-3 or TRBV12-4 and TRBJ1-2; the D gene cannot be named for sure. The CDR3 spans 12 residues, from the cysteine through the phenylalanine. Kept here is only the CDR3 DNA, which spans 36 bases and is read in frame from base 1. The junction carries 10 bases between V and J, which are trimmed by 7 bases and 4 bases respectively.